The 27 T cell receptor beta chains listed next were all sequenced from one sample in a study of control samples from healthy donors and cancer patients. Method: immunoSEQ multiplex PCR; TCRdb's copy keeps in-frame clones and lacks some. This table has 120,000 or so clones, roughly 90% appearing once. The material sequenced was blood. The source is a man aged 50 or older in good health.

V usage is TRBV2 and J usage is TRBJ1-2; D gene uncertain. This CDR3 region has 13 residues. The germline V and J ends were trimmed by 5 bases and 4 bases, with 11 bases remaining between them. Germline V CDR1 and CDR2: SNHLY, FYNNEI. Here the CDR3 DNA reads TGTGCCAGCAGTACAATGGACGGCTATGGCTACACCTTC. It codes for CASSTMDGYGYTF. Filled out from reference TRBV2 and TRBJ1-2, the complete variable domain reads EPEVTQTPSHQVTQMGQEVILRCVPISNHLYFYWYRQILGQKVEFLVSFYNNEISEKSEIFDDQFSVERPDGSNFTLKIRSTKLEDSAMYFCASSTMDGYGYTFGSGTRLTVV.

The chain is built from TRBV4-2 and TRBJ2-3; the D gene is possibly TRBD2 (6 bases). Germline V CDR1 and CDR2: LGHNA, YNFKEQ. This CDR3 contains 13 residues. With 8 bases removed from V and 3 bases from J, the gap between germline ends came to 12 bases. CDR3 coding DNA: TGTGCCAGCGGGTGGGGGGAGACAGATACGCAGTATTTT. Protein sequence: CASGWGETDTQYF.

The chain joins TRBV19 to TRBJ2-3; tentative D call: TRBD2 (6 bases). Trimming removed 3 bases at V and 6 bases at J, with 22 bases between. CDR3 length: 17 amino acids. Germline CDR1 LNHDA, CDR2 SQIVND (reference sequence). In DNA, the CDR3 is TGTGCCAGTAGTATCACCCGTGGGGCGGGACCCGGGGATACGCAGTATTTT. Translating it yields CASSITRGAGPGDTQYF. The variable domain in full, completed from reference TRBV19 and TRBJ2-3, reads DGGITQSPKYLFRKEGQNVTLSCEQNLNHDAMYWYRQDPGQGLRLIYYSQIVNDFQKGDIAEGYSVSREKKESFPLTVTSAQKNPTAFYLCASSITRGAGPGDTQYFGPGTRLTVL.

The CDR3 DNA follows: TGTGCCAGCTCACCAAAGGCCGCGAACTATGGCTACACCTTC. Encoded protein: CASSPKAANYGYTF. The V call is TRBV18, the J call TRBJ1-2; no firm D call. CDR3 length: 14 amino acids. V dropped 2 bases and J dropped 2 bases, with 9 bases sitting between them. Germline-derived CDR1 and CDR2 are KGHSH and LQKENI.

The V and J genes are TRBV6-2 or TRBV6-3 and TRBJ2-5; D perhaps matches TRBD2 (5 bases). CDR3 length equals 15 residues. V gave up 1 base and J gave up 7 bases, with 16 bases separating them. Looked up from germline, CDR1 is MNHEY and CDR2 is SVGEGT. CDR3 residues: CASSYYDGKDGTQYF. As DNA, the CDR3 is TGTGCCAGCAGTTACTACGACGGGAAAGACGGGACCCAGTACTTC.

The V gene is TRBV30, the J gene TRBJ2-7; D may be TRBD1 (7 bases). V lost 3 bases to trimming and J lost 13 bases, with 19 bases between them. Germline V gives CDR1 GTSNPN, CDR2 SVGIG (reference sequence). This CDR3 has 12 residues. CDR3 DNA: TGTGCCTGGAGAAATGACAGGGAGGACTCTTACTTC. Residues: CAWRNDREDSYF.

The V gene is TRBV7-9, the J gene TRBJ1-1; D is uncertain. This CDR3 is built from 15 residues. Germline V gene data show CDR1 as SEHNR and CDR2 as FQNEAQ (reference sequence). Deletions cut 1 base from V and 1 base from J, with 10 bases between. The CDR3 DNA reads as TGTGCCAGCAGCTTAGGAGGACGGAGGAACACTGAAGCTTTCTTT. Its translation is CASSLGGRRNTEAFF.

The J gene is TRBJ2-7, the V gene TRBV19; no firm D call. From germline, CDR1 is LNHDA and CDR2 SQIVND (reference sequence). The CDR3 has 13 residues. The germline V and J ends were trimmed by 5 bases and 3 bases, with 11 bases remaining between them. CDR3 in DNA: TGTGCCAGTAGTTACCGGAAATTCTACGAGCAGTACTTC. It translates to CASSYRKFYEQYF.

In its sample, this clone was seen a few times. The chain has TRBV27 and TRBJ1-6; D ambiguous. Trimming removed 6 bases at V and 2 bases at J, with 11 bases between. The V gene's germline CDR1 is MNHEY and CDR2 SMNVEV (reference sequence). The CDR3 runs to 15 residues. CDR3 DNA sequence: TGTGCCAGCAGCCCCCTGGGGACCTATAATTCACCCCTCCACTTT. Its translation: CASSPLGTYNSPLHF.

The chain employs TRBV11-2 and TRBJ2-7; TRBD2 agrees at 7 bases. Trimming at V came to 5 bases and at J to 4 bases, leaving 5 bases not matched to a gene. There are 13 residues in the CDR3. Germline V lookup: CDR1 SGHAT, CDR2 FQNNGV. CDR3 protein: CASSTFSGYEQYF. The CDR3 DNA follows: TGTGCCAGCAGCACCTTTAGCGGGTACGAGCAGTACTTC.

The gene calls are TRBV5-8 and TRBJ1-2; TRBD1 might be the D (5 bases). The germline V gene encodes CDR1 SGHTS and CDR2 YDEGEE. The V end was cut by 6 bases, the J end by 2 bases, with 17 bases between. This CDR3 contains 15 residues. This CDR3 reads CASTSRQYLNYGYTF. For the CDR3, the DNA is TGTGCCAGCACGTCCCGACAGTATCTAAACTATGGCTACACCTTC.

The gene calls are TRBV6-5 and TRBJ2-5; maybe TRBD2 (6 bases). Trimming cost V 3 bases and J 3 bases, with 11 bases left between them. The CDR3 totals 14 residues. Germline assignment: CDR1 MNHEY and CDR2 SVGAGI. The CDR3 DNA reads as TGTGCCAGCAGTTATTGGAGGGAGGAAGAGACCCAGTACTTC. It translates to CASSYWREEETQYF.

This chain uses TRBV3-1 (or the pseudogene TRBV3-2) with TRBJ2-3; TRBD2 agrees at 9 bases. CDR1 and CDR2 (germline): LGHDT, YNNKEL (reference sequence). V was clipped by 0 bases and J by 2 bases; unmatched bases: 9. This CDR3 is built from 18 residues. This chain's CDR3 is CASSQDPWLAGNTDTQYF. The CDR3 region has the DNA TGTGCCAGCAGCCAAGATCCCTGGCTAGCGGGGAACACAGATACGCAGTATTTT.

This chain connects TRBV5-1 to TRBJ1-1; 11 bases are shared with TRBD1. With 1 base clipped from V and 4 bases from J, the junction kept 6 bases outside the gene matches. Germline V gives CDR1 SGHRS, CDR2 YFSETQ. The CDR3 is 16 amino acids. The CDR3 DNA is TGCGCCAGCAGCTTGACGTCCGGGACAGGGGGCACTGAAGCTTTCTTT. Translation gives CASSLTSGTGGTEAFF.

The CDR3 here is CASSMGSSSYNSPLHF. CDR3 coding DNA: TGTGCCAGTAGTATGGGCAGCAGCTCCTATAATTCACCCCTCCACTTT. This chain joins TRBV19 and TRBJ1-6; D is unresolved. V shed 3 bases and J shed 0 bases, with 9 bases lying between them. This CDR3 spans 16 amino acids. Germline V gene sequence: CDR1 LNHDA, CDR2 SQIVND (reference sequence).

The chain carries TRBV9 and TRBJ2-1; 16 positions agree with TRBD2. The CDR3 loop spans 17 amino acids. V was clipped by 2 bases and J by 3 bases; unmatched bases: 2. The V gene's germline CDR1 is SGDLS and CDR2 YYNGEE. The CDR3 sequence is CASSVGLAGGHYNEQFF. DNA of the CDR3: TGTGCCAGCAGCGTGGGACTAGCGGGGGGGCACTACAATGAGCAGTTCTTC.

V gene TRBV19 combines with J gene TRBJ2-2, with D possibly TRBD1 on 6 matching bases. The germline V gene encodes CDR1 LNHDA and CDR2 SQIVND (reference sequence). This CDR3 comprises 11 residues. V dropped 9 bases and J dropped 6 bases, with 8 bases sitting between them. CDR3 DNA sequence: TGTGCCAGCGCAGGGGCCGGGGAGCTGTTTTTT. Translating it yields CASAGAGELFF.

The chain uses TRBV5-6 and TRBJ2-1; 11 nucleotides match TRBD2. Unmatched junction bases numbered 6, after V lost 2 bases and J lost 8 bases. Germline CDR1 and CDR2: SGHDT and YYEEEE. This CDR3 is built from 15 residues. This CDR3 is CASSFLTSGGDEQFF. CDR3 coding DNA: TGTGCCAGCAGCTTCCTAACTAGCGGGGGCGATGAGCAGTTCTTC.

V and J are TRBV2 and TRBJ1-1; tentative D call: TRBD1 (5 bases). Trimming removed 5 bases from V and 3 bases from J, with 10 bases in between. The CDR3 loop spans 13 amino acids. Germline V lookup: CDR1 SNHLY, CDR2 FYNNEI. CDR3 coding DNA: TGTGCCAGCAGTCAGCTACAGGACACTGAAGCTTTCTTT. This gives the protein CASSQLQDTEAFF.

The chain uses TRBV18 and TRBJ1-1; D is unresolved. The CDR3 is made up of 14 amino acids. CDR1 and CDR2 from the germline V gene are KGHSH and LQKENI. V lost 3 bases and J lost 1, with 9 bases in between. The CDR3 nucleotides are TGTGCCAGCTCACCGGGGTCAGCGAACACTGAAGCTTTCTTT. Translation gives CASSPGSANTEAFF.

The V and J genes are TRBV25-1 and TRBJ1-2, with no clear D. The germline V gene encodes CDR1 MGHDK and CDR2 SYGVNS. Trimming pared 3 bases from V and 8 bases from J, leaving 16 bases between. The length of the CDR3 is 14 residues. The CDR3 region is CASSDFGLLEGYTF. Written as DNA, the CDR3 is TGTGCCAGCAGTGATTTCGGCCTTCTTGAGGGCTACACCTTC.

This chain links TRBV5-6 with TRBJ1-2; the D is unclear. Germline V gene data show CDR1 as SGHDT and CDR2 as YYEEEE. This CDR3 contains 14 residues. Trimming shortened V by 5 bases and J by 2 bases, and 13 bases separated the two germline ends. In DNA, the CDR3 is TGTGCCAGCAGTCGTTTAGACGGAAACTATGGCTACACCTTC. It translates to CASSRLDGNYGYTF.

The chain uses TRBV29-1 and TRBJ2-1; perhaps TRBD1 as D (6 bases). Trimming took 2 bases from V and 3 from J, leaving 17 bases between them. Germline values: CDR1 SQVTM, CDR2 ANQGSEA. The CDR3 runs to 16 residues. The CDR3 DNA sequence: TGCAGCGTTGAACCTGCGACAGGAAAACTCTACAATGAGCAGTTCTTC. Residues: CSVEPATGKLYNEQFF.

The CDR3 DNA follows: TGTGCCAGCGGACAGCCCCAGCATTTT. It codes for CASGQPQHF. The J gene is TRBJ1-5, the V gene TRBV6-4; no clear D. Trimming took off 8 bases at V and 7 bases at J, with 3 bases between the two ends. From germline, CDR1 is MRHNA and CDR2 SNTAGT. CDR3 length equals 9 residues.

The chain combines TRBV18 with TRBJ2-1; 11 bases are a match to TRBD2. V dropped 3 bases and J dropped 4; count of bases not matched to a gene: 5. This CDR3 has 16 amino acids. The germline gives CDR1 KGHSH, CDR2 LQKENI. The CDR3 DNA is TGTGCCAGCTCACCCTTACTAGCGGGGGTATACAATGAGCAGTTCTTC. Encoded protein: CASSPLLAGVYNEQFF.

The rearrangement links TRBV29-1 to TRBJ1-1, with 8 bases matching TRBD1. The CDR3 length is 13 residues. V was clipped by 3 bases and J by 3 bases; unmatched bases: 3. In germline, CDR1 is SQVTM, CDR2 ANQGSEA. The CDR3 loop reads CSVEVQGDTEAFF. CDR3 coding DNA: TGCAGCGTTGAGGTACAGGGGGACACTGAAGCTTTCTTT.

J is TRBJ1-5 and V is TRBV6-2 or TRBV6-3; TRBD1 matches 8 bases. Germline trimming cut 5 bases from V and 6 bases from J; bases unmatched to any gene: 9. The CDR3 consists of 15 residues. From germline, CDR1 is MNHEY and CDR2 SVGEGT. Here the CDR3 reads CASSPDRVGGQPQHF. Written as DNA, the CDR3 is TGTGCCAGCAGTCCGGACAGGGTCGGGGGTCAGCCCCAGCATTTT.